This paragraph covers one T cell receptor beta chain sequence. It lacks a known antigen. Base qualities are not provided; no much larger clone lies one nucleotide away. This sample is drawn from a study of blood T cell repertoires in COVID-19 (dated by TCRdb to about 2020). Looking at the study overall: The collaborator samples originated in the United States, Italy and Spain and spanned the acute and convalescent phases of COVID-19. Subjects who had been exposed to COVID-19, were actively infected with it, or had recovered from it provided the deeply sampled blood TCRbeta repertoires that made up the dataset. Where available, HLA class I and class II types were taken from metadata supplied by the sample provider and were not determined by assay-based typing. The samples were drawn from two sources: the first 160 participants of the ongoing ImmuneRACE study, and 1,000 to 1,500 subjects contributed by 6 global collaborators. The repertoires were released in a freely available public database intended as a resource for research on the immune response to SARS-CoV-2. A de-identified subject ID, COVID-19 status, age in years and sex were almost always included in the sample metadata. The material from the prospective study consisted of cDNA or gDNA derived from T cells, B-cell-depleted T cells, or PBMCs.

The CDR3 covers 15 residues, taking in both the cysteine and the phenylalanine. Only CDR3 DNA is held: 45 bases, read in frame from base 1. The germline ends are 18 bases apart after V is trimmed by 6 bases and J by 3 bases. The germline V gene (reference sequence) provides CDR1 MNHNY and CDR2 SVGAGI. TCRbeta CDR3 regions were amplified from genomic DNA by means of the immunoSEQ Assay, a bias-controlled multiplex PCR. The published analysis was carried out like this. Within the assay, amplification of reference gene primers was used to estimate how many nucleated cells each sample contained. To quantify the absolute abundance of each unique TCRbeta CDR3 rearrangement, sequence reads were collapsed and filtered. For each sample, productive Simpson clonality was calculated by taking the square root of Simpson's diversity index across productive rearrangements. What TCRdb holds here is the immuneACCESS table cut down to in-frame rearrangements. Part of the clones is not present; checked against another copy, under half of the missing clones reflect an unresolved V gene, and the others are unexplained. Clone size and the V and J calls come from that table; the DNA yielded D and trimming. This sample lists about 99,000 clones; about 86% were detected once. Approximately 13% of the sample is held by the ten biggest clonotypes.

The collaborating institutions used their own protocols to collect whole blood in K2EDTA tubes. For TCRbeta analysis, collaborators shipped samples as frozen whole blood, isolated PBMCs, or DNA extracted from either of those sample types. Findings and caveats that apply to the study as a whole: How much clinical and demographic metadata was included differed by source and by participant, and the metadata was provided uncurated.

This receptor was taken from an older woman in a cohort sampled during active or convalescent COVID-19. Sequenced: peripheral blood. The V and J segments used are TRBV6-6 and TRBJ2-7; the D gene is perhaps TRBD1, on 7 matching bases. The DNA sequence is TGTGCCAGCAGAAAGGAGGGGGCCGTTATCTACGAGCAGTACTTC. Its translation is CASRKEGAVIYEQYF.